The 15 T cell receptor delta chains given below trace back to one sample, sequenced in a study of delta chains in infants with herpesvirus infections. Gamma-chain- and delta-chain-specific primers converted PBMC RNA into TCR cDNA. TCRdb re-processed the RT-PCR reads using CATT. The repertoire holds some 850 delta-chain clones, with 35% to 45% as singletons. The input for sequencing was peripheral blood, taken at time point 1 of longitudinal follow-up. The receptors were gathered from a human donor who was a Ugandan infant, either HIV-exposed or HIV-unexposed (not recorded which).

This clone qualifies as large. V usage is TRDV2 and J usage is TRDJ3; 9 bases align to TRDD3. Germline V gene sequence: CDR1 GEAIGNYY, CDR2 EKD. V shed 1 base and J 0 bases; nucleotides not matched to a gene: 3. The CDR3 length is 18 residues. The CDR3 spells CACDTILGDSWDTRQMFF. CDR3 in DNA: TGTGCCTGTGACACTATACTGGGGGACTCCTGGGACACCCGACAGATGTTTTTC.

Sample share makes this clone large. This same CDR3 is encoded by further DNA sequences in the sample. The V and J genes are TRDV2 and TRDJ3; 8 nucleotides match TRDD3. The germline CDR1 and CDR2 sequences are GEAIGNYY and EKD. The V and J ends lost 3 bases and 0 bases, in that order; junction bases with no gene match: 9. The CDR3 runs 19 residues. CDR3: CACDSALGGSSWDTRQMFF. The CDR3 DNA follows: TGTGCCTGTGACTCCGCACTGGGGGGCAGCTCCTGGGACACCCGACAGATGTTTTTC.

This sequence joins TRDV2 and TRDJ2; 10 nucleotides agree with TRDD3. Trimming removed 0 bases from V and 5 bases from J; junction bases left unmatched: 2. This CDR3 contains 15 residues. In germline, CDR1 is GEAIGNYY, CDR2 EKD. Here the CDR3 DNA reads TGTGCCTGTGACACCGTACTGGGGGATACAGCACAACTCTTCTTT. This translates into CACDTVLGDTAQLFF.

This clone appeared once. This may stem from a read error, because a much larger clone lies one nucleotide away. The chain has TRAV38-2/DV8 and TRDJ1, with 8 bases matching TRDD3. The CDR3 contains 20 residues. Unmatched junction bases numbered 20, after V lost 4 bases and J lost 0 bases. CDR1 and CDR2 (germline): TSESDYY, QEAYKQQN. In DNA, the CDR3 is TGTGCTTATAGGCCTATGTACTGGGGGTTACGAGGGGTTTACACCGATAAACTCATCTTT. Its protein is CAYRPMYWGLRGVYTDKLIF.

This clone was seen a few times. A much larger clone lies a single base off, so this may be a read error. The J gene is TRDJ1, the V gene TRDV1; 9 positions agree with TRDD3. This CDR3 spans 19 amino acids. After removal of 2 bases from V and 0 bases from J, the junction contained 13 bases not matched to a gene. Germline lookup yields CDR1 TSWWSYY and CDR2 QGS. The chain's CDR3 is CALGEGCALGDAYTDKLIF. Here the CDR3 DNA reads TGTGCTCTTGGGGAAGGGTGCGCCCTGGGGGATGCCTACACCGATAAACTCATCTTT.

A few counts support this clone. A read error may explain this, as a much larger clone is one base away. Other nucleotide sequences from this sample produce the same CDR3. This chain uses TRDV1 with TRDJ4; 7 nucleotides align to TRDD3. Germline CDR1 reads TSWWSYY; CDR2 reads QGS. This CDR3 contains 21 residues. In DNA, the CDR3 is TGTGCTCTTGGGGAGACTTCATCTTTACTGGGGATTCCTCTTCGGGGTAGACCACTGATCTTT. Translation gives CALGETSSLLGIPLRGRPLIF.

A few counts support this clone. The V and J genes are TRDV1 and TRDJ1; D is ambiguous. The CDR3 extends over 15 amino acids. Germline V gives CDR1 TSWWSYY, CDR2 QGS. Between the trimmed V and J ends, which lost 0 bases and 3 bases, there was a span of 11 bases. The CDR3 nucleotides read TGTGCTCTTGGGGAACTTCCCCCCCCGGCCGATAAACTCATCTTT. Residues: CALGELPPPADKLIF.

In regard to this clone: A far larger clone lies a single base away; this is likely a read error. Other nucleotide sequences in the sample specify the same CDR3. This sequence joins TRDV2 and TRDJ3; 12 nucleotides align to TRDD3. The CDR3 runs to 20 residues. V gave up 0 bases and J gave up 0 bases; unmatched junction bases: 5. Germline CDR1 and CDR2: GEAIGNYY and EKD. This CDR3 is CACDTVLGDTSSWDTRQMFF. The CDR3 nucleotides are TGTGCCTGTGACACCGTACTGGGGGATACAAGCTCCTGGGACACCCGACAGATGTTTTTC.

This clone came up a few times. The rearrangement uses TRDV1 and TRDJ1; 12 bases align to TRDD3. This CDR3 is built from 23 residues. The V and J ends lost 1 base and 0 bases, in that order; junction bases with no gene match: 21. Germline V CDR1 and CDR2: TSWWSYY, QGS. CDR3 sequence (DNA): TGTGCTCTTGGGGAACAAATATACGGGGATCTTTACTGGGGGATACAGTACACCGATAAACTCATCTTT. Its protein is CALGEQIYGDLYWGIQYTDKLIF.

On this clone itself: A far bigger clonotype differs at one base, so this is likely a read error. This chain connects TRDV1 to TRDJ1; 9 positions agree with TRDD3. Germline V CDR1 and CDR2: TSWWSYY, QGS. The CDR3 runs to 20 residues. Trimming cost V 3 bases and J 5 bases; bases outside gene matches: 22. CDR3 residues: CALGEAFPSWSILGEDKLIF. The CDR3 nucleotides read TGTGCTCTTGGGGAGGCCTTCCCTTCATGGTCCATACTGGGGGAGGATAAACTCATCTTT.

By frequency in the sample, this clone is large. Distinct nucleotide sequences in the sample also encode this CDR3. The chain couples TRDV1 to TRDJ1, with 11 bases matching TRDD3. The V gene's germline CDR1 is TSWWSYY and CDR2 QGS. This CDR3 region has 22 residues. The junction had 19 bases not matched to a gene; V was cut back by 0 bases and J by 1 base. The DNA of the CDR3 is TGTGCTCTTGGGGAACTGCGTTTCCGGGACTGGGGGATATGCGGAGGCACCGATAAACTCATCTTT. Protein sequence: CALGELRFRDWGICGGTDKLIF.

In regard to this clone: A much larger clone sits a single nucleotide away, making a read error possible. This chain joins TRDV2 and TRDJ1; 7 positions match TRDD3. Germline lookup yields CDR1 GEAIGNYY and CDR2 EKD. Unmatched junction bases numbered 0, after V lost 3 bases and J lost 0 bases. This CDR3 contains 13 residues. The CDR3 bases are TGTGCCTGTGACGGGATACACACCGATAAACTCATCTTT. Its protein is CACDGIHTDKLIF.

This clone is large (0.1 to 1%) by share. Other DNA sequences of this sample code for an identical CDR3. The V and J genes are TRDV1 and TRDJ2; 10 bases map to TRDD3. Germline CDR1 TSWWSYY, CDR2 QGS. V shed 0 bases and J 0 bases; nucleotides not matched to a gene: 13. The CDR3 covers 21 residues. The DNA for the CDR3 is TGTGCTCTTGGGGAACTCTTCGTAAGTACTGGGGGATGCGCTTTGACAGCACAACTCTTCTTT. Translated, it gives CALGELFVSTGGCALTAQLFF.

Worth noting for this clone: With only one base between it and a far larger clone, this is likely a read error. The chain joins TRDV1 to TRDJ1; TRDD3 is a possible D gene (6 bases). The CDR3 runs 16 residues. The ends were cut back, 4 bases at V and 0 bases at J, with 15 bases in the middle. Germline CDR1 and CDR2: TSWWSYY and QGS. CDR3 coding DNA: TGTGCTCTTGGGGGGATACTCCCCTTGAACACCGATAAACTCATCTTT. Amino acids: CALGGILPLNTDKLIF.

This clone is large in the sample. J is TRDJ1 and V is TRDV1; TRDD3 aligns across 11 bases. After removal of 1 base from V and 0 bases from J, the junction contained 22 bases not matched to a gene. This CDR3 spans 23 amino acids. Germline V lookup: CDR1 TSWWSYY, CDR2 QGS. CDR3 sequence reads: CALGERSERYWGIKWLYTDKLIF. Written as DNA, the CDR3 is TGTGCTCTTGGGGAACGTTCCGAAAGGTACTGGGGGATAAAATGGCTCTACACCGATAAACTCATCTTT.